The 32 T cell receptor beta chains presented below share a single source sample, sequenced in a study of blood T cells in healthy people across ages. A second PCR of 7 to 11 cycles used a sample-barcoded 5' primer and a J-beta primer mix. A single record per CDR3 protein comes from TCRdb applying MiXCR to the 5' RACE reads. The sample has about 640,000 distinct CDR3 sequences, around three fifths seen once; the top ten hold 30% to 45%. The specimen sequenced was blood. All receptors come from a man aged 55-75 years in good health.

The V gene is TRBV7-2, the J gene TRBJ2-3, with TRBD2 matching over 11 bases. The CDR3 is 16 amino acids. V lost 1 base to trimming and J lost 10 bases; unmatched junction nucleotides: 10. Germline V gives CDR1 SGHTA, CDR2 FQGNSA. The CDR3 nucleotides read TGTGCCAGCAGCTTAGACGGGTTTAGCGGGAGGGAGGCGCAGTATTTT. Its protein is CASSLDGFSGREAQYF.

The V gene is TRBV27, the J gene TRBJ2-4; possibly TRBD2 for D (6 bases). Trimming took off 5 bases at V and 13 bases at J, with 21 bases between the two ends. Per the germline V gene, CDR1 is MNHEY and CDR2 is SMNVEV (reference sequence). The CDR3 contains 14 residues. CDR3 in amino acids: CASSPSGQRAEQYF. The CDR3 coding sequence is TGTGCCAGCAGTCCGAGCGGTCAGCGGGCGGAGCAGTACTTC.

This clonotype was seen only a few times. V and J are TRBV2 and TRBJ2-5; TRBD1 is a possible D gene (6 bases). The V end lost 7 bases, the J end lost 6 bases, and 9 bases lay between the germline ends. Germline CDR1 SNHLY, CDR2 FYNNEI. The CDR3 covers 11 residues. The CDR3 nucleotides are TGTGCCAGCACCCAGGGGAAGACCCAGTACTTC. Translation gives CASTQGKTQYF.

In its sample, this clonotype was seen a few times. The chain joins TRBV10-3 to TRBJ2-5, with D possibly matching TRBD1 (6 bases). V was cut by 7 bases and J by 0 bases, with 9 bases left in between. The germline V gene encodes CDR1 ENHRY and CDR2 SYGVKD. This CDR3 is 13 amino acids long. CDR3 residues: CAINRDNQETQYF. The CDR3 DNA is TGTGCCATCAACCGGGACAACCAAGAGACCCAGTACTTC.

Written as DNA, the CDR3 is TGTGCCAGCAGTTTGGAAAGGCGAGAGACCCAGTACTTC. It is translated as CASSLERRETQYF. The rearrangement links TRBV12-3 or TRBV12-4 to TRBJ2-5; D gene uncertain. Trimming removed 3 bases at V and 4 bases at J, with 9 bases between. The CDR3 has 13 amino acids.

The chain carries TRBV4-1 and TRBJ1-2, with no clear D. Looked up from germline, CDR1 is MGHRA and CDR2 is YSYEKL. The CDR3 has 15 amino acids. With 0 bases removed from V and 7 bases from J, the gap between germline ends came to 15 bases. CDR3: CASSQDRGLGSGYTF. CDR3 coding DNA: TGCGCCAGCAGCCAAGATAGAGGTTTAGGTAGTGGCTACACCTTC.

This clonotype was seen repeatedly, ten times or more. This chain uses TRBV6-1 with TRBJ2-5, with 10 bases identical to TRBD2. The V gene end was trimmed by 5 bases and the J gene end by 4 bases; junction bases not matched to a gene: 10. This CDR3 contains 16 residues. Germline CDR1 and CDR2: MNHNS and SASEGT. CDR3 bases: TGTGCCAGCAGTACCGGGACTAGCGCTTCTCGAGAGACCCAGTACTTC. Protein: CASSTGTSASRETQYF.

The V call is TRBV4-2, the J call TRBJ2-6, with TRBD1 matching over 9 bases. Trimming took 2 bases from V and 0 from J; bases not matched to a gene: 5. Germline CDR1 reads LGHNA; CDR2 reads YNFKEQ. The CDR3 sequence is 18 residues long. The CDR3 loop reads CASSQRDRAGSGANVLTF. The CDR3 DNA is TGTGCCAGCAGCCAACGGGACAGGGCCGGCTCTGGGGCCAACGTCCTGACTTTC.

This chain uses TRBV9 with TRBJ2-4; 14 nucleotides align to TRBD2. The closer fit of TRBJ2-7 to the DNA end suggests the J call may be wrong. The CDR3 length is 16 residues. CDR1 and CDR2 (germline): SGDLS, YYNGEE. CDR3 nucleotides: TGTGCCAGCAGCCCGACTAGCGGGGGGGCCCCCTACGAGCAGTACTTC. Its translation: CASSPTSGGAPYEQYF.

This clonotype was counted many times. The chain links TRBV6-5 to TRBJ2-7; D is unclear. Germline assignment: CDR1 MNHEY and CDR2 SVGAGI. Trimming shortened V by 3 bases and J by 6 bases, and 6 bases separated the two germline ends. The CDR3 covers 11 residues. This CDR3 is CASSYSGEQYF. DNA of the CDR3: TGTGCCAGCAGTTATTCAGGCGAGCAGTACTTC.

V is TRBV5-1 and J is TRBJ2-7; maybe TRBD2 (6 bases). The CDR3 has 15 amino acids. The germline V gene encodes CDR1 SGHRS and CDR2 YFSETQ. V was clipped by 0 bases and J by 1 base, with 11 bases between them. The CDR3 loop is CASSLVPGESYEQYF. CDR3 nucleotide sequence: TGCGCCAGCAGCTTGGTTCCGGGGGAGTCCTACGAGCAGTACTTC.

This clonotype was seen a few times. This CDR3 is CASSEYRGGFETQYF. The CDR3 DNA reads as TGTGCCAGCAGTGAATATAGGGGGGGGTTTGAGACCCAGTACTTC. The V and J genes are TRBV25-1 and TRBJ2-5, with a possible D match to TRBD2 (7 bases). Germline V gene lookup returns CDR1 MGHDK and CDR2 SYGVNS. Trimming left V 0 bases short and J 5 bases short, with 13 bases between. This CDR3 is 15 amino acids long.

The chain uses TRBV7-8 and TRBJ1-4, with no clear D. The V gene's germline CDR1 is SGHVS and CDR2 FQNEAQ. The CDR3 consists of 16 residues. Trimming took off 4 bases at V and 0 bases at J, with 12 bases between the two ends. The CDR3 DNA sequence: TGTGCCAGCAGCTCCCGTGGATCAGCAACTAATGAAAAACTGTTTTTT. Translated: CASSSRGSATNEKLFF.

The chain combines TRBV7-2 with TRBJ1-2; D might be TRBD1 (5 bases). CDR1 is SGHTA and CDR2 is FQGNSA in the germline V gene. With 4 bases removed from V and 0 bases from J, the gap between germline ends came to 12 bases. The CDR3 has 15 residues. CDR3 in amino acids: CASSSGTAPNYGYTF. The CDR3 nucleotides are TGTGCCAGCAGCTCGGGGACTGCCCCTAACTATGGCTACACCTTC.

This clonotype was picked up one time. The junction departs from germline at one end; a sequencing error may be responsible. The J gene is TRBJ1-5, the V gene TRBV3-1; the D gene is possibly TRBD1 (5 bases). The germline CDR1 and CDR2 sequences are LGHDT and YNNKEL (reference sequence). The CDR3 covers 13 residues. The CDR3, as DNA: TGTGCCAGCAGCCCGGGACCTCATCAGCCTCGGTATTTT. It specifies CASSPGPHQPRYF.

The CDR3 coding sequence is TGTGCCAGCTCCCTCTGGGGGGGGAACACTGAAGCTTTCTTT. This encodes CASSLWGGNTEAFF. The rearrangement links TRBV18 to TRBJ1-1, with a tentative D call TRBD1 (5 bases). This CDR3 is 14 amino acids long. The V end lost 6 bases, the J end lost 1 base, and 12 bases lay between the germline ends. From germline, CDR1 is KGHSH and CDR2 LQKENI.

The chain is built from TRBV6-6 and TRBJ2-1; TRBD1 might be the D (5 bases). V lost 0 bases and J lost 8, with 20 bases in between. Germline CDR1 reads MNHNY; CDR2 reads SVGAGI (reference sequence). The CDR3 runs to 17 residues. The CDR3 protein is CASSYSSGTGFWDEQFF. As DNA, the CDR3 is TGTGCCAGCAGTTACTCCTCCGGAACAGGCTTTTGGGATGAGCAGTTCTTC.

The V gene is TRBV6-1, the J gene TRBJ2-7, with TRBD1 matching over 8 bases. With V trimmed by 4 bases and J by 3 bases, 11 bases remained unmatched. The CDR3 is made up of 16 amino acids. CDR1 is MNHNS, CDR2 SASEGT, per germline. CDR3 loop: CASSALGQGALYEQYF. The CDR3 region has the DNA TGTGCCAGCAGTGCATTAGGACAGGGAGCCCTCTACGAGCAGTACTTC.

The chain employs TRBV18 and TRBJ2-1; 12 bases line up with TRBD2. With 2 bases clipped from V and 2 bases from J, the junction kept 4 bases outside the gene matches. The length of the CDR3 is 17 residues. In germline, CDR1 is KGHSH, CDR2 LQKENI. CDR3 in DNA: TGTGCCAGCTCACCAGCTCTAGCGGGGGGGACCTACAATGAGCAGTTCTTC. Encoded protein: CASSPALAGGTYNEQFF. Full variable domain (missing parts from reference TRBV18 and TRBJ2-1): NAGVMQNPRHLVRRRGQEARLRCSPMKGHSHVYWYRQLPEEGLKFMVYLQKENIIDESGMPKERFSAEFPKEGPSILRIQQVVRGDSAAYFCASSPALAGGTYNEQFFGPGTRLTVL.

The CDR3 sequence is CASTNPSTDTQYF. CDR3 nucleotides: TGTGCCAGCACCAACCCCTCTACAGATACGCAGTATTTT. The chain carries TRBV6-6 and TRBJ2-3, with D uncertain. The germline V gene encodes CDR1 MNHNY and CDR2 SVGAGI (reference sequence). The CDR3 length is 13 residues. The V end was cut by 7 bases, the J end by 3 bases, with 11 bases between.

The count of this clonotype is one. This chain connects TRBV12-3 or TRBV12-4 to TRBJ2-3; TRBD2 might be the D (6 bases). The CDR3 runs to 14 residues. The V end lost 0 bases, the J end lost 10 bases, and 14 bases lay between the germline ends. Here the CDR3 DNA reads TGTGCCAGCAGTTTAGCGGGATTGGGGACTTCGCAGTATTTT. Its translation is CASSLAGLGTSQYF.

Only a few counts were recorded for this clonotype. V usage is TRBV12-3 or TRBV12-4 and J usage is TRBJ2-7; TRBD1 aligns across 11 bases. Trimming cost V 3 bases and J 5 bases; bases outside gene matches: 6. The CDR3 is 15 residues long. CDR3 region: CASSFGGTGGHEQYF. CDR3 DNA: TGTGCCAGCAGTTTTGGAGGGACAGGGGGTCACGAGCAGTACTTC.

The chain recombines TRBV29-1 with TRBJ2-1; 9 nucleotides agree with TRBD2. The CDR3 is made up of 14 amino acids. Germline lookup yields CDR1 SQVTM and CDR2 ANQGSEA. J lost 12 bases, V lost 3 bases, and 12 bases had no gene match. The CDR3: CSVELAGDQGRQFF. DNA of the CDR3: TGCAGCGTTGAGTTAGCGGGGGACCAAGGACGGCAGTTCTTC.

The sample holds a few counts of this clonotype. V usage is TRBV21-1 and J usage is TRBJ2-7; the table's D call, TRBD2, was not checked against the DNA. TRBV21-1 is given as a pseudogene. The CDR3 sequence is 16 residues long. The CDR3 reads CASSKKKPSGAQKQYV. The CDR3 DNA reads TGTGCCAGCAGCAAAAAAAAGCCTAGCGGGGCCCAGAAGCAGTACGTC.

V and J are TRBV5-6 and TRBJ2-5, with 8 bases identical to TRBD1. Germline-derived CDR1 and CDR2 are SGHDT and YYEEEE. There are 14 residues in the CDR3. Losses at the gene ends were 4 bases for V and 4 bases for J; bases not matched to a gene: 6. In DNA, the CDR3 is TGTGCCAGCAGCAAAAGGACAGGGATAGAGACCCAGTACTTC. It translates to CASSKRTGIETQYF.

V gene TRBV3-1 combines with J gene TRBJ2-1, with 8 bases fitting TRBD2. The CDR3 consists of 14 residues. The J segment lost 9 bases and the V segment lost 4 bases, leaving 8 bases of the junction unmatched. Germline CDR1 reads LGHDT; CDR2 reads YNNKEL (reference sequence). The chain's CDR3 is CASSPREGTSEQFF. In DNA, the CDR3 is TGTGCCAGCAGCCCCCGGGAGGGAACAAGTGAGCAGTTCTTC.

This clonotype appeared a few times. This rearrangement joins TRBV3-1 to TRBJ2-7; TRBD2 is a possible D gene (6 bases). Germline V lookup: CDR1 LGHDT, CDR2 YNNKEL (reference sequence). V shed 4 bases and J shed 2 bases, with 12 bases lying between them. The CDR3 extends over 14 amino acids. CDR3 bases: TGTGCCAGCAGCCGCCGGGACTCTACCTACGAGCAGTACTTC. It translates to CASSRRDSTYEQYF.

The rearrangement joins TRBV20-1 to TRBJ1-5, with D unclear. The CDR3 is 14 amino acids. Germline V CDR1 and CDR2: DFQATT, SNEGSKA (reference sequence). V was shortened by 5 bases and J by 3 bases, with 14 bases between the two germline ends. Here the CDR3 reads CSAAKRLHNQPQHF. CDR3 in DNA: TGCAGTGCTGCAAAAAGGCTCCACAATCAGCCCCAGCATTTT.

The gene calls are TRBV7-9 and TRBJ2-1; no definite D call. This CDR3 region has 16 residues. V was trimmed by 0 bases and J by 2 bases, leaving 11 bases between them. Germline CDR1 reads SEHNR; CDR2 reads FQNEAQ (reference sequence). CDR3 in DNA: TGTGCCAGCAGCTTAGCTGGCCAGAGCCCCTACAATGAGCAGTTCTTC. Translating it yields CASSLAGQSPYNEQFF.

This clonotype occurred a few times. V and J are TRBV10-3 and TRBJ2-1; TRBD1 matches at 8 bases. The germline CDR1 and CDR2 sequences are ENHRY and SYGVKD. After removal of 0 bases from V and 4 bases from J, the junction contained 5 bases not matched to a gene. The CDR3 runs 16 residues. CDR3 sequence: CAISESRGPSYNEQFF. CDR3 bases: TGTGCCATCAGTGAGTCCAGGGGGCCTTCTTACAATGAGCAGTTCTTC.

The V and J genes are TRBV6-6 and TRBJ1-1; D is unresolved. V lost 8 bases and J lost 4, with 14 bases in between. This CDR3 has 13 residues. CDR1 is MNHNY and CDR2 is SVGAGI in the germline V gene (reference sequence). The CDR3 spells CASLSPRGTEAFF. CDR3 sequence (DNA): TGTGCCAGCCTATCCCCGCGGGGCACTGAAGCTTTCTTT.

CDR3 loop: CASTLRTGRTDTQYF. The CDR3 DNA follows: TGTGCCAGCACCCTAAGGACAGGACGCACAGATACGCAGTATTTT. The chain couples TRBV7-2 to TRBJ2-3, with 7 bases lining up with TRBD1. Germline V lookup: CDR1 SGHTA, CDR2 FQGNSA. CDR3 length equals 15 residues. V dropped 7 bases and J dropped 1; count of bases not matched to a gene: 8.